A selection of T cell receptor beta chains follows, all from one sample in a study of patients and donors after allogeneic stem cell transplantation. MiXCR, run by TCRdb on the RT-PCR reads, gives a single entry per CDR3 protein. This sample yields some 960,000 distinct CDR3 sequences, of which over 15% are seen a single time; 5.5% to 6.5% belongs to the top ten. Source material: blood, either unsorted or a sorted T cell fraction (not recorded which). The receptors come from a human donor who was either an allogeneic HSCT recipient or a stem cell or donor lymphocyte infusion donor (not recorded which). It is not recorded whose cells these are; they may come from a transplant donor. The CDR3 runs from the conserved cysteine through the conserved F or W. The D gene is left open where the match is weak. The size entry is marked missing in some rows and otherwise reads once, few, many or a size class.

TRBJ1-3,TRBV9,many,NA,TGTGCCAGCATGACAGACTCTGGAAACACCATATATTTT,CASMTDSGNTIYF
TRBJ2-3,TRBV28,few,NA,TGTGCCAGCAGGGGAGGTGGGGGGACAGATACGCAGTATTTT,CASRGGGGTDTQYF
TRBJ2-7,TRBV6-2/TRBV6-3,NA,NA,TGTGCCAGCAGTTACTCGGCGGGTCCCACATCCTACGAGCAGTACTTC,CASSYSAGPTSYEQYF
TRBJ2-1,TRBV7-2,NA,TRBD2,TGTGCCAGCAGCTCTTGGGCGGGGGGCCTTCCGCACAATGAGCAGTTCTTC,CASSSWAGGLPHNEQFF
TRBJ2-7,TRBV7-9,few,NA,TGTGCCAGCAGCGGTCCGGCCTACGAGCAGTACTTC,CASSGPAYEQYF
TRBJ2-3,TRBV7-3,NA,TRBD2,TGTGCCAGCAGCCAGTCTAGCGGGGACAGTCGGACGCAGTATTTT,CASSQSSGDSRTQYF
TRBJ1-2,TRBV4-3,NA,TRBD1,TGCGCCAGCAGCCACACCGGGACAGGAGTCTATGGCTACACCTTC,CASSHTGTGVYGYTF
TRBJ1-1,TRBV11-3,NA,NA,TGTGCCAGCAGAGAAACAGGCATGAACACTGAAGCTTTCTTT,CASRETGMNTEAFF
TRBJ2-7,TRBV4-3,NA,TRBD2,TGCGCCAGCAGCCAGGATACCTGGACTAGCGGGGGGGCCTCCTACGAGCAGTACTTC,CASSQDTWTSGGASYEQYF
TRBJ2-2,TRBV25-1,NA,NA,TGTGCCAGCACCGGGGCGGTTGGGGTCTGGAACACCGGGGAGCTGTTTTTT,CASTGAVGVWNTGELFF
TRBJ2-3,TRBV3-1,NA,TRBD2,TGTGCCAGCTCGCCCGGGACTAGCGGCACTAGCACAGATACGCAGTATTTT,CASSPGTSGTSTDTQYF
TRBJ2-1,TRBV20-1,few,NA,TGCAGTGCTAGGGGGTGGGCGGGAACCAACAATGAGCAGTTCTTC,CSARGWAGTNNEQFF
TRBJ1-1,TRBV24-1,few,NA,TGTGCCACCAGGGGACGGGTCAACACTGAAGCTTTCTTT,CATRGRVNTEAFF
TRBJ1-1,TRBV7-3,NA,NA,TGTGCCAGCAGCGCAGGACAGCTGTACACTGAAGCTTTCTTT,CASSAGQLYTEAFF
TRBJ2-1,TRBV11-3,few,NA,TGTGCCAGCAGCTGGAGTTTCAATGAGCAGTTCTTC,CASSWSFNEQFF
TRBJ2-4,TRBV12-3/TRBV12-4,few,TRBD1,TGTGCCAGCACCGCGGACAGGGTGAGGGCCAAAAACATTCAGTACTTC,CASTADRVRAKNIQYF
TRBJ1-1,TRBV4-1,NA,TRBD1,TGCGCCAGCAGCCAAGCCGGGGGACAGACGGCTTTCTTT,CASSQAGGQTAFF
TRBJ2-7,TRBV20-1,NA,NA,TGCAGTGCTAGAAGTGGCAGGGGCTACGAGCAGTACTTC,CSARSGRGYEQYF
TRBJ1-1,TRBV2,few,NA,TGTGCCAGCAGTGATGTGAGGACTGAAGCTTTCTTT,CASSDVRTEAFF
TRBJ2-2,TRBV9,few,NA,TGTGCCAGCAGCGTAGATGGCGGGAACACCGGGGAGCTGTTTTTT,CASSVDGGNTGELFF
TRBJ1-2,TRBV7-3,few,NA,TGTGCCAGCAGCCCGAGCGGAGGGGACTATGGCTACACCTTC,CASSPSGGDYGYTF
TRBJ2-7,TRBV18,NA,TRBD1,TGTGCCAGCTCACCCCTCGACAGGGGCGAGCAGTACTTC,CASSPLDRGEQYF
TRBJ1-2,TRBV24-1,NA,NA,TGTGCCACCAGTGATCCCGGGCGGTCCAACTATGGCTACACCTTC,CATSDPGRSNYGYTF
TRBJ1-2,TRBV6-1,NA,NA,TGTGCCAGCACTCCTGAGGCTATTGGATATGGCTACACCTTC,CASTPEAIGYGYTF
TRBJ2-7,TRBV20-1,NA,NA,TGCAGTGCTAGAGGGGAGGCCAGCTACGAGCAGTACTTC,CSARGEASYEQYF
TRBJ2-1,TRBV5-6,few,TRBD2,TGTGCCAGCAGCTTGGAGCGGGGCCCCCTCAATGAGCAGTTCTTC,CASSLERGPLNEQFF
TRBJ2-7,TRBV27,few,NA,TGTGCCAGCAGTTTATCGATCCGGGGACGGTACGAGCAGTACTTC,CASSLSIRGRYEQYF
TRBJ1-1,TRBV2,NA,TRBD1,TGTGCCAGCAGTGAGTTGGGGGACAGGGAAACTGAAGCTTTCTTT,CASSELGDRETEAFF
TRBJ2-2,TRBV11-2,NA,NA,TGTGCCAGCAGCTTAAGGTCGGGTGGCACTACAACCACCGGGGAGCTGTTTTTT,CASSLRSGGTTTTGELFF
TRBJ2-1,TRBV21-1,few,NA,TGTGCCAGCAGCAACCTGGGACAGTTCTTC,CASSNLGQFF
TRBJ1-1,TRBV29-1,NA,NA,TGCAGCGTTGACGACACCTTAAACACTGAAGCTTTCTTT,CSVDDTLNTEAFF
TRBJ2-2,TRBV12-3/TRBV12-4,many,NA,TGTGCCAGCACCTACAAACGGACCGGGGAGCTGTTTTTT,CASTYKRTGELFF
TRBJ2-5,TRBV5-1,NA,TRBD2,TGCGCCAGCAGCCGTATGGGACTAGCGGGACCCCAAGAGACCCAGTACTTC,CASSRMGLAGPQETQYF
TRBJ2-3,TRBV10-3,few,NA,TGTGCCATCAGGGTTTGGGGGACTAGCACAGATACGCAGTATTTT,CAIRVWGTSTDTQYF
TRBJ1-3,TRBV6-5,few,NA,TGTGCCAGCAGTTACTCGACTGCAGGGTCCGGGAACACCATATATTTT,CASSYSTAGSGNTIYF
TRBJ1-6,TRBV6-4,NA,NA,TGTGCCAGCAGTGAGGGGCCGCGGGGTTCACCCCTCCACTTT,CASSEGPRGSPLHF
TRBJ1-2,TRBV12-3/TRBV12-4,NA,NA,TGTGCCAGCAGTTTATCCGGGATGAAGGGCTACACCTTC,CASSLSGMKGYTF
TRBJ2-2,TRBV7-8,NA,NA,TGTGCCAGCAGCCACTTAACAACCGGGGAGCTGTTTTTT,CASSHLTTGELFF
TRBJ2-1,TRBV6-5,NA,TRBD2,TGTGCCAGCAGTAGGGGTAGCGGGGAGCAGTTCTTC,CASSRGSGEQFF
TRBJ1-1,TRBV7-2,NA,NA,TGTGCCAGCAGCTTAGCCGACGGATCAATGAACACTGAAGCTTTCTTT,CASSLADGSMNTEAFF